Listed below are T cell receptor beta chains from one sample, sequenced in a study of shared clonotypes between healthy human individuals. The assay was immunoSEQ multiplex PCR, and TCRdb's table has in-frame clones only and misses some. The data hold about 2 million clones, with around 95% observed a single time. Specimen: naive CD4+ T cells sorted from blood. The receptors derive from a man between 18 and 35 years old in good health. The CDR3 runs from the conserved cysteine through the conserved F or W. The D gene is left open where the match is weak. Size tells how often a clone was seen (once, few, many) or the class of an expanded clone, and some rows leave it out.

>TRBJ1-4|NA|TRBV7-9|NA|14
TGTGCCAGCAGCCCAGGTACCCATAATGAAAAACTGTTTTTT
CASSPGTHNEKLFF
>TRBJ2-1|TRBD2|TRBV25-1|NA|14
TGTGCCAGCAGTTCCGGGGGGTCCTACAATGAGCAGTTCTTC
CASSSGGSYNEQFF
>TRBJ1-4|TRBD1|TRBV6-1|NA|15
TGTGCCAGCACCGACAGGGGGCTATCTAATGAAAAACTGTTTTTT
CASTDRGLSNEKLFF
>TRBJ1-6|NA|TRBV27|NA|15
TGTGCCAGCAGTCTAAGGGTACCCTATAATTCACCCCTCCACTTT
CASSLRVPYNSPLHF
>TRBJ1-1|NA|TRBV28|NA|12
TGTGCCAGCAGTTTATGGGCCGCGGAAGCTTTCTTT
CASSLWAAEAFF
>TRBJ1-1|NA|TRBV6-5|few|15
TGTGCCAGCAGACCCCCCAGGGGCATGAACACTGAAGCTTTCTTT
CASRPPRGMNTEAFF
>TRBJ2-2|NA|TRBV5-4|NA|16
TGTGCCAGCAGCCCAGTAATGGGCGCGAACACCGGGGAGCTGTTTTTT
CASSPVMGANTGELFF
>TRBJ2-1|NA|TRBV9|NA|16
TGTGCCAGCAGCGTAGGCTCCCAAGCCGTACGGGATGAGCAGTTCTTC
CASSVGSQAVRDEQFF
>TRBJ2-7|NA|TRBV5-5|NA|16
TGTGCCAGCAGCTTGAGTGAAAGGGAGTTAGGGTACGAGCAGTACTTC
CASSLSERELGYEQYF
>TRBJ1-2|TRBD1|TRBV28|NA|14
TGTGCCAGCAACCCTGACAGGGCAGCCGGTGGCTACACCTTC
CASNPDRAAGGYTF
>TRBJ1-1|NA|TRBV27|NA|14
TGTGCCAGCAGTTTATTATGGGGTAGTACTGAAGCTTTCTTT
CASSLLWGSTEAFF
>TRBJ2-1|TRBD1|TRBV18|NA|15
TGTGCCAGCTCACCACCTGGGACAGGGAGGAATGAGCAGTTCTTC
CASSPPGTGRNEQFF
>TRBJ1-5|NA|TRBV6-1|NA|15
TGTGCCAGCACAGAAGGAGACGTTAGCAATCAGCCCCAGCATTTT
CASTEGDVSNQPQHF
>TRBJ2-3|TRBD2|TRBV4-1|once|17
TGCGCCAGCAGCCAAGACGGCGCGGGAGGGCCGCCAGATACGCAGTATTTT
CASSQDGAGGPPDTQYF
>TRBJ2-2|TRBD1|TRBV5-1|NA|15
TGCGCCAGCAGCTTGAGAGGACAGGGCACCGGGGAGCTGTTTTTT
CASSLRGQGTGELFF
>TRBJ2-3|NA|TRBV10-2|NA|12
TGCGCCAGCACAGGGGGCACAGATACGCAGTATTTT
CASTGGTDTQYF
>TRBJ2-7|NA|TRBV21-1|NA|8
TGTGCCGAGGTAGACGTTAACTTC
CAEVDVNF
>TRBJ1-2|TRBD1|TRBV27|NA|16
TGTGCCAGCAGTCCGGCGGGACAGCGAACTAACTATGGCTACACCTTC
CASSPAGQRTNYGYTF
>TRBJ1-3|NA|TRBV6-1|NA|15
TGTGCCAGCAGTGCCTCACAGAGCTCTGGAAACACCATATATTTT
CASSASQSSGNTIYF
>TRBJ1-5|NA|TRBV27|NA|16
TGTGCCAGCAGTCCAGACACAGTCTATAGCAATCAGCCCCAGCATTTT
CASSPDTVYSNQPQHF
>TRBJ1-5|TRBD1|TRBV6-5|once|14
TGTGCCAGCAGTTACTCGGCAGGGGGGCAGCCCCAGCATTTT
CASSYSAGGQPQHF
>TRBJ2-1|NA|TRBV4-3|NA|16
TGCGCCAGCAGCCTAACCCACAGGAGCTCCTACAATGAGCAGTTCTTC
CASSLTHRSSYNEQFF
>TRBJ1-1|NA|TRBV5-1|once|17
TGCGCCAGCAGCTTGGAAGGCCAGGAGAGCGGTGACACTGAAGCTTTCTTT
CASSLEGQESGDTEAFF
>TRBJ1-3|NA|TRBV30|NA|14
TGTGCCTGGAGTTACGGGACGACTGGAAACACCATATATTTT
CAWSYGTTGNTIYF
>TRBJ2-5|NA|TRBV18|NA|13
TGTGCCAGCTCACGCGGTGCGTTGGAGACCCAGTACTTC
CASSRGALETQYF
>TRBJ2-7|TRBD1|TRBV19|NA|14
TGTGCCAGCAAACCGGGACAGGGATCCTACGAGCAGTACTTC
CASKPGQGSYEQYF
>TRBJ2-6|NA|TRBV29-1|NA|12
TGCAGCGTGCTTCTCGAGGCCAACGTCCTGACTTTC
CSVLLEANVLTF
>TRBJ2-7|TRBD2|TRBV5-6|NA|15
TGTGCCAGCAGCTTGGATTGGACTAGCGTTCAGGAGCAGTACTTC
CASSLDWTSVQEQYF
>TRBJ1-2|NA|TRBV30|NA|15
TGTGCCTGGAGTCCCGTGCTTGCGGGGGCGAAAGGCTACACCTTC
CAWSPVLAGAKGYTF
>TRBJ1-6|NA|TRBV19|NA|15
TGTGCCAGTAAGCCCGGCAGCTACTTGAATTCACCCCTCCACTTT
CASKPGSYLNSPLHF
>TRBJ2-6|NA|TRBV5-1|NA|15
TGCGCCAGCAGCTTCGGAGACTCTGGGGCCAACGTCCTGACTTTC
CASSFGDSGANVLTF
>TRBJ2-7|NA|TRBV27|NA|14
TGTGCCAGCAGTCTCCGACGGGGCTCCTACGAGCAGTACTTC
CASSLRRGSYEQYF
>TRBJ2-2|TRBD1|TRBV5-4|NA|16
TGTGCCAGCAGCGAGCCCGGGACAGTTATCACCGGGGAGCTGTTTTTT
CASSEPGTVITGELFF
>TRBJ1-2|NA|TRBV6-5|NA|14
TGTGCCAGCAGTTCCAACCCAGGGGAGGGAGGCTACACCTTC
CASSSNPGEGGYTF
>TRBJ2-7|TRBD2|TRBV5-1|NA|14
TGCGCCAGCAGCTTAGGGACTAGCGGCTACGAGCAGTACTTC
CASSLGTSGYEQYF
>TRBJ1-1|NA|TRBV10-3|NA|14
TGTGCCATCAGGGTAACAGGAAGGGGCACTGAAGCTTTCTTT
CAIRVTGRGTEAFF
>TRBJ2-2|NA|TRBV6-5|NA|12
TGTGCCAGCAGTTACGGGACCGGGGAGCTGTTTTTT
CASSYGTGELFF
>TRBJ1-2|NA|TRBV18|NA|18
TGTGCCAGCTCACCACAACAGATTCCTTACCTCACTAACTATGGCTACACCTTC
CASSPQQIPYLTNYGYTF
>TRBJ1-5|NA|TRBV28|NA|12
TGTGCCAGCAGTTTTTGGAATCAGCCCCAGCATTTT
CASSFWNQPQHF
>TRBJ2-1|TRBD1|TRBV11-2|once|13
TGTGCCAGCAGCTCGGGACAGAGAAATGAGCAGTTCTTC
CASSSGQRNEQFF
>TRBJ1-4|NA|TRBV18|NA|15
TGTGCCAGCTCACCTGGGAATTTGGCCTATGAAAAACTGTTTTTT
CASSPGNLAYEKLFF
>TRBJ1-1|NA|TRBV6-6|NA|15
TGTGCCAGCAGTTACTCTACAGGGCTGAACACTGAAGCTTTCTTT
CASSYSTGLNTEAFF
>TRBJ2-5|NA|TRBV10-3|NA|13
TGTGCCATCACCGGACGACTAGAAGAGACCCAGTACTTC
CAITGRLEETQYF
>TRBJ2-7|NA|TRBV19|NA|14
TGTGCCAGTAGCCAGGGGGGCCCCACCTACGAGCAGTACTTC
CASSQGGPTYEQYF
>TRBJ2-1|TRBD2|TRBV30|NA|16
TGTGCCTGGAGTGTACGGTCTAGCGGGACTGGCAATGAGCAGTTCTTC
CAWSVRSSGTGNEQFF
>TRBJ1-4|TRBD1|TRBV7-9|NA|16
TGTGCCAGCAGCTTTTACCAGGGGGCGATTCGTGAAAAACTGTTTTTT
CASSFYQGAIREKLFF
>TRBJ1-1|TRBD1|TRBV5-1|NA|15
TGCGCCAGCAGCTTGCGGACAGGGGGGAACACTGAAGCTTTCTTT
CASSLRTGGNTEAFF
>TRBJ2-5|TRBD1|TRBV5-4|NA|15
TGTGCCAGCAGACCGGACAGGGGGCTCCAAGAGACCCAGTACTTC
CASRPDRGLQETQYF
>TRBJ2-5|NA|TRBV7-2|NA|13
TGTGCCAGCAGCTTTGGCCGTCGAGAGACCCAGTACTTC
CASSFGRRETQYF
>TRBJ2-6|NA|TRBV2|NA|13
TGTGCCAGCAGGGGTTTTGGGGCCAACGTCCTGACTTTC
CASRGFGANVLTF
>TRBJ2-7|TRBD2|TRBV5-6|NA|19
TGTGCCAGCAGCACGTGGTATTATGGGCGGCGGGAGGGGATCTACGAGCAGTACTTC
CASSTWYYGRREGIYEQYF
>TRBJ2-6|TRBD1|TRBV29-1|NA|15
TGCAGCGTTGAAGGGGACAGGCTCGGGGCCAACGTCCTGACTTTC
CSVEGDRLGANVLTF
>TRBJ2-5|NA|TRBV14|once|11
TGTGCCAGCAGCCAAGGGGCGTTCCAGTACTTC
CASSQGAFQYF
>TRBJ2-1|TRBD2|TRBV5-6|NA|16
TGTGCCAGCAGCTACCGGACTAGCGGGATTACCAATGAGCAGTTCTTC
CASSYRTSGITNEQFF
>TRBJ2-1|NA|TRBV27|NA|14
TGTGCCAGCAGTCTAGCTGGCTCCTACAATGAGCAGTTCTTC
CASSLAGSYNEQFF
>TRBJ2-3|TRBD2|TRBV4-2|NA|18
TGTGCCAGCAGCCAGGAAACTAGCGGGGGGCACCCCACAGATACGCAGTATTTT
CASSQETSGGHPTDTQYF
>TRBJ2-3|NA|TRBV5-1|NA|15
TGCGCCAGCAGGCTCCAGGGTGCCAGCACAGATACGCAGTATTTT
CASRLQGASTDTQYF
>TRBJ1-1|NA|TRBV6-5|NA|13
TGTGCCAGCAGAGACAGGAGGAACACTGAAGCTTTCTTT
CASRDRRNTEAFF
>TRBJ1-1|NA|TRBV9|NA|14
TGTGCCAGCAGCGTAGGCAGGGGCCCCACTGAAGCTTTCTTT
CASSVGRGPTEAFF
>TRBJ1-5|NA|TRBV6-1|NA|16
TGTGCCAGCAGTGCCGGACCGACATGGGGCAATCAGCCCCAGCATTTT
CASSAGPTWGNQPQHF